Listed below are T cell receptor beta chains from one sample, sequenced in a study of T-cell memory formation after mild COVID-19. TCRdb itself ran the 5' RACE reads through MiXCR, one entry per CDR3 protein. The data hold hundreds of thousands of distinct CDR3 sequences, with approximately 14% observed a single time. Sequences were obtained from PBMCs or a T cell subset sorted from them (not recorded which). The receptor set was obtained from a man between 18 and 35 years old who had mild COVID-19 (a few samples of this study predate the infection). Cell type and time point are not known. Each CDR3 is given with its conserved first and last residue. The D gene is left open where the match is weak. A row's size may be missing; if present it is once, few, many or a size class.

size: .; D: TRBD2; J: TRBJ2-3; V: TRBV4-2; DNA: TGTGCCAGCAGCCAAGATGGGGGGAGGGCAGATACGCAGTATTTT; CDR3: CASSQDGGRADTQYF
size: .; D: TRBD1; J: TRBJ2-6; V: TRBV7-2; DNA: TGTGCCGGTCCAGTTGTGTGGACAGGGGGCTCTGGGGCCAACGTCCTGACTTTC; CDR3: CAGPVVWTGGSGANVLTF
size: .; D: .; J: TRBJ2-3; V: TRBV10-3; DNA: TGTGCCATCAGTGCGGACTCTAGCACAGATACGCAGTATTTT; CDR3: CAISADSSTDTQYF
size: few; D: TRBD1; J: TRBJ2-3; V: TRBV6-2/TRBV6-3; DNA: TGTGCCAGCAGTCCAAGAGCAGGGGGCCCGCTAGGCACAGATACGCAGTATTTT; CDR3: CASSPRAGGPLGTDTQYF
size: few; D: .; J: TRBJ2-5; V: TRBV20-1; DNA: TGCAGTGCTAGGGGTGGCGGAGCGGAAGAGACCCAGTACTTC; CDR3: CSARGGGAEETQYF
size: .; D: TRBD1; J: TRBJ1-6; V: TRBV20-1; DNA: TGCAGTGCACAGGGGGCGCGGGATTCACCCCTCCACTTT; CDR3: CSAQGARDSPLHF
size: many; D: .; J: TRBJ2-3; V: TRBV3-1; DNA: TGTGCCAGCAACTGGGGGGCCGCAGATACGCAGTATTTT; CDR3: CASNWGAADTQYF
size: few; D: .; J: TRBJ1-5; V: TRBV5-8; DNA: TGTGCCAGCAGCTTGGGGGTGACAGGATCTGCTCAGCCCCAGCATTTT; CDR3: CASSLGVTGSAQPQHF
size: few; D: TRBD2; J: TRBJ2-1; V: TRBV6-2/TRBV6-3; DNA: TGTGCCAGCAGTTCGTGGTCGCGGGGGGGATACAATGAGCAGTTCTTC; CDR3: CASSSWSRGGYNEQFF
size: few; D: .; J: TRBJ2-5; V: TRBV5-4; DNA: TGTGCCACCTCCCGGGGGTATCGAGAGACCCAGTACTTC; CDR3: CATSRGYRETQYF
size: .; D: .; J: TRBJ2-7; V: TRBV11-2; DNA: TGTGCCAGCAGCCCACGACAGAGTTACGAGCAGTACTTC; CDR3: CASSPRQSYEQYF
size: .; D: .; J: TRBJ1-1; V: TRBV12-3/TRBV12-4; DNA: TGTGCCAGCAGCCGGACAAACACTGAAGCTTTCTTT; CDR3: CASSRTNTEAFF
size: .; D: TRBD1; J: TRBJ1-1; V: TRBV7-2; DNA: TGTGCCAGCAGTTATTCGAGGGGGCCAGTCACTGAAGCTTTCTTT; CDR3: CASSYSRGPVTEAFF
size: .; D: TRBD1; J: TRBJ1-2; V: TRBV7-2; DNA: TGTGCCAGCAGCATAGCGTTTGGGACAGCAGAGCAAACTTACACCTTC; CDR3: CASSIAFGTAEQTYTF
size: .; D: .; J: TRBJ2-2; V: TRBV30; DNA: TGTGCCTGGAAGCGACAGGGAGGTTCCGGGGAGCTGTTTTTT; CDR3: CAWKRQGGSGELFF
size: .; D: .; J: TRBJ2-3; V: TRBV7-2; DNA: TGTGCCAGCAGCTTAGGTACCAGGACTAGCACAGATACGCAGTATTTT; CDR3: CASSLGTRTSTDTQYF
size: .; D: .; J: TRBJ1-2; V: TRBV29-1; DNA: TGCAGCGACTCCGGGGTCTATGGCTACACCTTC; CDR3: CSDSGVYGYTF
size: few; D: TRBD2; J: TRBJ2-5; V: TRBV19; DNA: TGTGCCAGTAGTTCCCGTACTAGCGGGGCTAAAGAGACCCAGTACTTC; CDR3: CASSSRTSGAKETQYF
size: few; D: .; J: TRBJ2-5; V: TRBV20-1; DNA: TGCAGTGCTAGAGATCCGGCTGACGGCTCCCAAGAGACCCAGTACTTC; CDR3: CSARDPADGSQETQYF
size: .; D: .; J: TRBJ2-2; V: TRBV29-1; DNA: TGCAGCGTTGAACGGGCAACCACCGGGGAGCTGTTTTTT; CDR3: CSVERATTGELFF
size: few; D: .; J: TRBJ2-6; V: TRBV5-1; DNA: TGCGCCAGCAGCTCGACGACCTCTGGGGCCAACGTCCTGACTTTC; CDR3: CASSSTTSGANVLTF
size: few; D: .; J: TRBJ1-5; V: TRBV12-3/TRBV12-4; DNA: TGTGCCAGCAGAGGGAGTGGGCAGCCCCAGCATTTT; CDR3: CASRGSGQPQHF
size: few; D: TRBD2; J: TRBJ2-3; V: TRBV4-2; DNA: TGTGCCAGCAGCCCCCACGGGAGGACCACCGGGGATACGCAGTATTTT; CDR3: CASSPHGRTTGDTQYF
size: few; D: .; J: TRBJ2-7; V: TRBV29-1; DNA: TGCAGCGTTGAAGGGACAGTGGACTCCTACGAGCAGTACTTC; CDR3: CSVEGTVDSYEQYF
size: few; D: TRBD2; J: TRBJ2-3; V: TRBV7-3; DNA: TGTGCCAGCAGCCCACTAGCGGGGGCCGCGCGGGCGCAGTATTTT; CDR3: CASSPLAGAARAQYF
size: few; D: .; J: TRBJ1-5; V: TRBV15; DNA: TGTGCCACCAGCAGAAGTAAGGGGCTTTTGACCGTAAATAGCAATCAGCCCCAGCATTTT; CDR3: CATSRSKGLLTVNSNQPQHF
size: few; D: .; J: TRBJ1-5; V: TRBV5-5; DNA: TGTGCCAGCGGGGCCTCCGAAAGGAGTCAGCCCCAGCATTTT; CDR3: CASGASERSQPQHF